This T cell receptor (beta chain) was recovered during a study of blood T cells in healthy people across ages. This clonotype was seen more than once but under ten times. Germline CDR1 reads MGHRA; CDR2 reads YSYEKL. The CDR3 is made up of 17 amino acids. A J-beta primer mix and a sample-barcoded 5' primer were used in a second PCR of about 7 to 11 cycles. One entry per CDR3 protein results from TCRdb running MiXCR on the 5' RACE reads. The table records around 800,000 distinct CDR3 sequences, about 55% of them present only once. The sequence was collected from a man older than 75 in good health. Sample: blood. The V and J genes are TRBV4-1 and TRBJ2-7, with 9 bases that match TRBD1. The end of the DNA fits TRBJ2-5 better, so the J call may be wrong. The CDR3 coding sequence is TGCGCCAGCAGCCAAGATTACGGGACAGGGCGTTCGGAGACCCAGTACTTC. It is translated as CASSQDYGTGRSETQYF.